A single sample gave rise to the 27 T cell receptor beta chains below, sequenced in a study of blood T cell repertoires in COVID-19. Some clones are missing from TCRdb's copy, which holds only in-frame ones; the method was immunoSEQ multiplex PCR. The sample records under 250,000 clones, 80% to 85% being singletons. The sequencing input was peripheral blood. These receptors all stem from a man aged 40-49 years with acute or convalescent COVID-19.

Here the CDR3 reads CASSLEGQQPQHF. The CDR3 coding sequence is TGTGCCAGCAGTTTGGAGGGGCAACAGCCCCAGCATTTT. The V gene is TRBV27, the J gene TRBJ1-5; D possibly corresponds to TRBD1 (5 bases). The V gene's germline CDR1 is MNHEY and CDR2 SMNVEV (reference sequence). Trimming shortened V by 3 bases and J by 7 bases, and 10 bases separated the two germline ends. This CDR3 has 13 residues.

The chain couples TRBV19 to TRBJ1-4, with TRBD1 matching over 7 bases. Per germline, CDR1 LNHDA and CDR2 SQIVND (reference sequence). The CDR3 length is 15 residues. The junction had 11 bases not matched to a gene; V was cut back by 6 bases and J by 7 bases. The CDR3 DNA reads TGTGCCAGTAGGCTGACAGGGCCCGGGGGTGAAAAACTGTTTTTT. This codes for CASRLTGPGGEKLFF.

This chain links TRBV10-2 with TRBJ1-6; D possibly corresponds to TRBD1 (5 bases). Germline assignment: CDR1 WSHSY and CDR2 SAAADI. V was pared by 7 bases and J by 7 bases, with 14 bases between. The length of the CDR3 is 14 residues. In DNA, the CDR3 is TGCGCCAGCACCGAGACAGAGAAAAATTCACCCCTCCACTTT. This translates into CASTETEKNSPLHF.

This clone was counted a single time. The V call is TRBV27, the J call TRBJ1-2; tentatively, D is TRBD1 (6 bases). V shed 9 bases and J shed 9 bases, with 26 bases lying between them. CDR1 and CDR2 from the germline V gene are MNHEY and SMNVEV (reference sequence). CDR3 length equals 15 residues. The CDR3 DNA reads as TGTGCCAGTACTCAAAACCCGGACAGACCTATGAGCTACACCTTC. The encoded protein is CASTQNPDRPMSYTF.

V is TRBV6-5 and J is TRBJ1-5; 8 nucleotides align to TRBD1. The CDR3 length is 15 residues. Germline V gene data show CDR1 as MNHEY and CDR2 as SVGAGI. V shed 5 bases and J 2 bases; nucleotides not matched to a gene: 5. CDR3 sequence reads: CASSQQGQGNQPQHF. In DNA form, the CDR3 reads TGTGCCAGCAGTCAACAGGGACAGGGCAATCAGCCCCAGCATTTT.

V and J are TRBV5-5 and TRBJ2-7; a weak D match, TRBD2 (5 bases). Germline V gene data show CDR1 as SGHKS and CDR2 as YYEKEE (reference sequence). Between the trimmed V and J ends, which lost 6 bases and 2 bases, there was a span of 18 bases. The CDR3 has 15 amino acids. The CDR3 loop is CASTPWRQPAYEQYF. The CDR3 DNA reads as TGTGCCAGCACCCCTTGGAGGCAGCCAGCCTACGAGCAGTACTTC.

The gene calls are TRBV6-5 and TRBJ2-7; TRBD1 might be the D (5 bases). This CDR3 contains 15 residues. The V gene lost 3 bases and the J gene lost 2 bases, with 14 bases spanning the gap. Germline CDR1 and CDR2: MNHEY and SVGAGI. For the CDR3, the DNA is TGTGCCAGCAGTTATCAGGGTGAAGCTCCCTACGAGCAGTACTTC. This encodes CASSYQGEAPYEQYF.

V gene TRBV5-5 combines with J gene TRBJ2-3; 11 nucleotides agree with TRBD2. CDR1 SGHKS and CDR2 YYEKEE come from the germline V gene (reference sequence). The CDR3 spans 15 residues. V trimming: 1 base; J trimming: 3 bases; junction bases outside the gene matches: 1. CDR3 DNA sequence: TGTGCCAGCAGCTTGACTAGCGGGAGAACAGATACGCAGTATTTT. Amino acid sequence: CASSLTSGRTDTQYF. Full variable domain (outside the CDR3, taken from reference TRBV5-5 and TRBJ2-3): DAGVTQSPTHLIKTRGQQVTLRCSPISGHKSVSWYQQVLGQGPQFIFQYYEKEERGRGNFPDRFSARQFPNYSSELNVNALLLGDSALYLCASSLTSGRTDTQYFGPGTRLTVL.

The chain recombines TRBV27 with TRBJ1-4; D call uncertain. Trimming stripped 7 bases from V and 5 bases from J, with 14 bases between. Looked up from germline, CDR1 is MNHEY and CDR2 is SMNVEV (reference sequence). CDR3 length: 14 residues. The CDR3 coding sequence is TGTGCCAGCAAACCCAACGGGGTCAATGAAAAACTGTTTTTT. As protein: CASKPNGVNEKLFF.

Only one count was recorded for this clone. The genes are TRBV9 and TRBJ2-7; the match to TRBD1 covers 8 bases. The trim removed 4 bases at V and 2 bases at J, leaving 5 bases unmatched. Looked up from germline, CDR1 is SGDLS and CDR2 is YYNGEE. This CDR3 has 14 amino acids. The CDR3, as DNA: TGTGCCAGCAGCCTAGGACAGGGACCCTACGAGCAGTACTTC. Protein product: CASSLGQGPYEQYF.

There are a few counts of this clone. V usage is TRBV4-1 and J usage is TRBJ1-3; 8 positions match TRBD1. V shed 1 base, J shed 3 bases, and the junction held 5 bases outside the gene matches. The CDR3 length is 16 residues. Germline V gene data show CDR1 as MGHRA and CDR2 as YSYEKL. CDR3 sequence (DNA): TGCGCCAGCAGCCAAGCCCAGGGGGCAATTGGAAACACCATATATTTT. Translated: CASSQAQGAIGNTIYF.

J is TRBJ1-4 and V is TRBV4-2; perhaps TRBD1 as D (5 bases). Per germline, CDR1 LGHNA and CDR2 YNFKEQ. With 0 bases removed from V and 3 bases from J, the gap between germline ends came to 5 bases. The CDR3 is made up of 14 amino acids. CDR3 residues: CASSQEGPNEKLFF. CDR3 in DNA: TGTGCCAGCAGCCAAGAGGGGCCTAATGAAAAACTGTTTTTT.

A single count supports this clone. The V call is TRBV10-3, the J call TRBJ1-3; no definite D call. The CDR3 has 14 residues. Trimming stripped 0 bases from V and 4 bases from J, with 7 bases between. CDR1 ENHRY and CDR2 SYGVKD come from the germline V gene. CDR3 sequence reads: CAISESARGNTIYF. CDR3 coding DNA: TGTGCCATCAGTGAGTCGGCAAGAGGAAACACCATATATTTT.

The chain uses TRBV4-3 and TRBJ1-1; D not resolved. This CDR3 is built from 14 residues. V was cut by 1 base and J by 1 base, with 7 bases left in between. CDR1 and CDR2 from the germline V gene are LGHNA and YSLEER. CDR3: CASSQVIKNTEAFF. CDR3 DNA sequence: TGCGCCAGCAGCCAAGTAATAAAGAACACTGAAGCTTTCTTT.

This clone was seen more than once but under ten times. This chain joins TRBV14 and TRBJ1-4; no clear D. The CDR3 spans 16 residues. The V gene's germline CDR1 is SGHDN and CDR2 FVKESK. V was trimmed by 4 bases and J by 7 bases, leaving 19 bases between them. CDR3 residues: CASSRRPGSSGEKLFF. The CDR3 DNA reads TGTGCCAGCAGCCGGAGACCGGGTAGTTCGGGTGAAAAACTGTTTTTT.

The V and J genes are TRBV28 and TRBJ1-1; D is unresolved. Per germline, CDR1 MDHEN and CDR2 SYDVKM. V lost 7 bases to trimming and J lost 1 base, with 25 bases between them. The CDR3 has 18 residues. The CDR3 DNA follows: TGTGCCAGCAAAGGTCGAGGGATCACCCCCCTACGGAACACTGAAGCTTTCTTT. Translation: CASKGRGITPLRNTEAFF.

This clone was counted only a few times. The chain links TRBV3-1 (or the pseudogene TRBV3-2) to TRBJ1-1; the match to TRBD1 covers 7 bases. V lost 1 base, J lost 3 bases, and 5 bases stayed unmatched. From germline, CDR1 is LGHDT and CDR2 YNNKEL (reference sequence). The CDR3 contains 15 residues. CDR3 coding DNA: TGTGCCAGCAGCCAAGGCTGGCAGGGGGACACTGAAGCTTTCTTT. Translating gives CASSQGWQGDTEAFF.

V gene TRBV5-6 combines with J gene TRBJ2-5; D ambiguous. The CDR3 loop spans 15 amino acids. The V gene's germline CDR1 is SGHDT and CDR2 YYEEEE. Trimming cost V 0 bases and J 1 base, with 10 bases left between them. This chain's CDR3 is CASSLVGRRQETQYF. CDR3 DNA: TGTGCCAGCAGCTTGGTGGGCAGGCGCCAAGAGACCCAGTACTTC.

CDR3 amino acids: CASSLEGQPSEQYF. The CDR3 DNA sequence: TGTGCCAGTAGTCTTGAGGGCCAACCCAGCGAGCAGTACTTC. The chain recombines TRBV19 with TRBJ2-7, with D perhaps TRBD2 (5 bases). In germline, CDR1 is LNHDA, CDR2 SQIVND (reference sequence). The V end was cut by 5 bases, the J end by 6 bases, with 17 bases between. The CDR3 loop spans 14 amino acids.

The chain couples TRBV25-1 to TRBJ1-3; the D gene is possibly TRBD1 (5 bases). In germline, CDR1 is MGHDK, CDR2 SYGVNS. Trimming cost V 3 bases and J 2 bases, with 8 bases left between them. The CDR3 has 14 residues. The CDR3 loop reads CASSDREAGNTIYF. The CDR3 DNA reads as TGTGCCAGCAGTGACAGGGAGGCTGGAAACACCATATATTTT.

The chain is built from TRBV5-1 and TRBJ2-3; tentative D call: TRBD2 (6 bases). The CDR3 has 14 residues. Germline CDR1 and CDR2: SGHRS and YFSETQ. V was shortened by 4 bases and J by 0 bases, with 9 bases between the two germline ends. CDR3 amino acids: CASSPGTSTDTQYF. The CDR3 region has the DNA TGCGCCAGCAGCCCCGGGACTAGCACAGATACGCAGTATTTT.

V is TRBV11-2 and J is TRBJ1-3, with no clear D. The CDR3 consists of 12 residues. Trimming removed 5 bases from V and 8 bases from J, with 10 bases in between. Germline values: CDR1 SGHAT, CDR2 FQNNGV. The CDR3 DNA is TGTGCCAGCAGCCTGCTAGGAGACACCATATATTTT. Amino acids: CASSLLGDTIYF.

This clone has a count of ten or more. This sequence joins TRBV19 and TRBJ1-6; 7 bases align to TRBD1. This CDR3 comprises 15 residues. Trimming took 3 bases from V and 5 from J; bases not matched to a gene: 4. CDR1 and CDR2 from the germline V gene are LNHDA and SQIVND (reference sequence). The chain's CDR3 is CASSIRDSDNSPLHF. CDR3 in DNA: TGTGCCAGTAGTATCCGGGACAGCGATAATTCACCCCTCCACTTT. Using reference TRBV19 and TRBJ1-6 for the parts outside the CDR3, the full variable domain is DGGITQSPKYLFRKEGQNVTLSCEQNLNHDAMYWYRQDPGQGLRLIYYSQIVNDFQKGDIAEGYSVSREKKESFPLTVTSAQKNPTAFYLCASSIRDSDNSPLHFGNGTRLTVT.

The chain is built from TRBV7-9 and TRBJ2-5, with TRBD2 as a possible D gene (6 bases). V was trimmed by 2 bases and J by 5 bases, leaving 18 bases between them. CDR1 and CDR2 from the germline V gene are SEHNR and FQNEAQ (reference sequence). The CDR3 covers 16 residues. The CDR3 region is CASSLMIYGREETQYF. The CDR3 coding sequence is TGTGCCAGCAGCTTAATGATTTACGGTCGGGAGGAGACCCAGTACTTC. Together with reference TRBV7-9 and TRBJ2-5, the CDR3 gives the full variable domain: DTGVSQNPRHKITKRGQNVTFRCDPISEHNRLYWYRQTLGQGPEFLTYFQNEAQLEKSRLLSDRFSAERPKGSFSTLEIQRTEQGDSAMYLCASSLMIYGREETQYFGPGTRLLVL.

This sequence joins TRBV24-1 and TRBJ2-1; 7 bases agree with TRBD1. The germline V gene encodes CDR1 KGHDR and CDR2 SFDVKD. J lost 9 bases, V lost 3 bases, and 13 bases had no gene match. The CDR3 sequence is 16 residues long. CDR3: CATSDPKQGTAGEQFF. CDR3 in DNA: TGTGCCACCAGTGATCCCAAACAGGGGACAGCCGGTGAGCAGTTCTTC.

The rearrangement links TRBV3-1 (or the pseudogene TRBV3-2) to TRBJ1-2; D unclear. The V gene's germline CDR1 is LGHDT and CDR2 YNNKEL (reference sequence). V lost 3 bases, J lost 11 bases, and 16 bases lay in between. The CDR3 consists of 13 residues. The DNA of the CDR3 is TGTGCCAGCAGCCACCGAGCGGAGCTCAAATACACCTTC. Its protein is CASSHRAELKYTF.

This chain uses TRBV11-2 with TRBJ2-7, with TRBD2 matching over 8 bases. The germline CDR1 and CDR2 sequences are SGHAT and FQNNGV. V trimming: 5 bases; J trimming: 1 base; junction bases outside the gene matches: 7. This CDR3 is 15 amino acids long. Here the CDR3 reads CASSRASGLSYEQYF. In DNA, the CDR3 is TGTGCCAGCAGCCGTGCTAGCGGGTTGTCCTACGAGCAGTACTTC.